These 26 T cell receptor beta chains came from one sample sequenced in a study of shared clonotypes between healthy human individuals. The method was immunoSEQ multiplex PCR; TCRdb's version includes in-frame clones alone and lacks a portion of them. This table holds approximately 120,000 clones, more than 65% found once. The material sequenced was memory CD8+ T cells sorted from blood. The sample's subset: CD45RO+ cells pooled with CCR7-negative TemRA cells. These receptors were collected from a young woman in good health.

This clone was observed a handful of times. V and J are TRBV28 and TRBJ1-2, with a weak D call TRBD1 (5 bases). This CDR3 comprises 16 residues. V gave up 5 bases and J gave up 4 bases, with 20 bases separating them. Looked up from germline, CDR1 is MDHEN and CDR2 is SYDVKM. The CDR3 DNA is TGTGCCAGCAGTCCCCCGGACCCTGATAGGGGCTATGGCTACACCTTC. Encoded protein: CASSPPDPDRGYGYTF.

This chain connects TRBV27 to TRBJ1-2, with TRBD1 matching 8 bases. The CDR3 contains 17 residues. The junction had 15 bases not matched to a gene; V was cut back by 5 bases and J by 4 bases. CDR1 and CDR2 from the germline V gene are MNHEY and SMNVEV (reference sequence). The CDR3 nucleotides are TGTGCCAGCAGTGATGGCGGACAGGGCCTCTTCGGCTATGGCTACACCTTC. Translated: CASSDGGQGLFGYGYTF.

The gene calls are TRBV27 and TRBJ1-4; 10 bases map to TRBD1. The V and J ends lost 5 bases and 8 bases, in that order; junction bases with no gene match: 8. This CDR3 has 15 residues. Germline V gives CDR1 MNHEY, CDR2 SMNVEV (reference sequence). The CDR3 sequence: CASSPTGTGAEKLFF. The CDR3, as DNA: TGTGCCAGCAGTCCCACCGGGACAGGGGCGGAAAAACTGTTTTTT.

This sequence joins TRBV13 and TRBJ1-1, with 9 bases fitting TRBD1. The germline gives CDR1 PRHDT, CDR2 FYEKMQ (reference sequence). The CDR3 consists of 13 residues. Trimming removed 5 bases from V and 5 bases from J; junction bases left unmatched: 3. In DNA form, the CDR3 reads TGTGCCAGCAGCGGACAGGGGTGGACTGAAGCTTTCTTT. Encoded protein: CASSGQGWTEAFF.

The V gene is TRBV6-5, the J gene TRBJ2-5, with 8 bases that match TRBD2. Germline V gene lookup returns CDR1 MNHEY and CDR2 SVGAGI. The CDR3 totals 15 residues. The trim removed 4 bases at V and 4 bases at J, leaving 8 bases unmatched. CDR3 sequence: CASSLGAGARETQYF. In DNA, the CDR3 is TGTGCCAGCAGTTTGGGAGCGGGAGCGAGAGAGACCCAGTACTTC.

CDR3 sequence (DNA): TGTGCCAGCAGTCCACCATATTCACCCCTCCACTTT. As protein: CASSPPYSPLHF. This chain uses TRBV28 with TRBJ1-6; D is unclear. This CDR3 is 12 amino acids long. Germline values: CDR1 MDHEN, CDR2 SYDVKM. The V gene lost 5 bases and the J gene lost 8 bases, with 7 bases spanning the gap.

CDR3 bases: TGTGCCAGCAGCTTAGGCGCTACAGATACCTACGAGCAGTACTTC. It encodes CASSLGATDTYEQYF. V and J are TRBV11-3 and TRBJ2-7; D call uncertain. The CDR3 totals 15 residues. The V gene lost 1 base and the J gene lost 2 bases, with 12 bases spanning the gap. Germline V CDR1 and CDR2: SGHNT, YENEEA.

This clone turned up a few times. The gene calls are TRBV2 and TRBJ2-7, with no clear D. The germline CDR1 and CDR2 sequences are SNHLY and FYNNEI. Trimming removed 2 bases at V and 2 bases at J, with 7 bases between. The CDR3 covers 13 residues. In nucleotides, the CDR3 is TGTGCCAGCAGTGAATTTGGCACCTACGAGCAGTACTTC. This translates into CASSEFGTYEQYF.

This clone was seen a single time. The chain joins TRBV4-2 to TRBJ2-6, with a weak D call TRBD2 (6 bases). Germline lookup yields CDR1 LGHNA and CDR2 YNFKEQ. The CDR3 is made up of 16 amino acids. The ends were cut back, 0 bases at V and 1 base at J, with 7 bases in the middle. CDR3: CASSQEGGSGANVLTF. The CDR3 coding sequence is TGTGCCAGCAGCCAAGAGGGAGGTTCTGGGGCCAACGTCCTGACTTTC.

The CDR3 loop is CASSNILRPTQYF. The DNA of the CDR3 is TGTGCCAGCAGCAACATTCTCCGGCCGACCCAGTACTTC. The chain combines TRBV7-9 with TRBJ2-5; D is unresolved. Germline-derived CDR1 and CDR2 are SEHNR and FQNEAQ (reference sequence). The CDR3 spans 13 residues. V lost 5 bases and J 7 bases, leaving 14 bases between the germline ends.

This clone was observed a handful of times. The CDR3 loop is CASSLGQRKHGDQPQHF. In DNA form, the CDR3 reads TGTGCCAGCAGCTTGGGACAGAGAAAGCATGGGGATCAGCCCCAGCATTTT. V and J are TRBV5-5 and TRBJ1-5; D is possibly TRBD1 (5 bases). V lost 0 bases and J lost 5, with 18 bases in between. In germline, CDR1 is SGHKS, CDR2 YYEKEE (reference sequence). There are 17 residues in the CDR3.

The chain links TRBV11-2 to TRBJ1-3; 8 bases align to TRBD1. With V trimmed by 5 bases and J by 0 bases, 6 bases remained unmatched. Germline V lookup: CDR1 SGHAT, CDR2 FQNNGV. This CDR3 spans 16 amino acids. The CDR3: CASSEQQGVSGNTIYF. In DNA, the CDR3 is TGTGCCAGCAGCGAACAACAGGGGGTCTCTGGAAACACCATATATTTT.

This clone was seen once. The chain combines TRBV5-6 with TRBJ2-6; no firm D call. Germline loops: CDR1 SGHDT, CDR2 YYEEEE. Deletions cut 1 base from V and 0 bases from J, with 8 bases between. The CDR3 runs to 16 residues. As DNA, the CDR3 is TGTGCCAGCAGCTTGATTGTGATCTCTGGGGCCAACGTCCTGACTTTC. This translates into CASSLIVISGANVLTF.

This chain's CDR3 is CASTNGGSTEAFF. DNA of the CDR3: TGTGCCAGCACCAACGGAGGGAGCACTGAAGCTTTCTTT. V gene TRBV6-5 combines with J gene TRBJ1-1; D is unresolved. V lost 7 bases and J lost 4, with 13 bases in between. CDR1 is MNHEY, CDR2 SVGAGI, per germline. The CDR3 totals 13 residues.

CDR3: CASSVGGSNYEKLFF. CDR3 nucleotide sequence: TGTGCCAGCAGCGTAGGTGGCAGCAACTATGAAAAACTGTTTTTT. The chain carries TRBV9 and TRBJ1-4; D not certain. The V end was cut by 0 bases, the J end by 6 bases, with 12 bases between. The CDR3 runs 15 residues. Germline lookup yields CDR1 SGDLS and CDR2 YYNGEE.

As for this clone: Other nucleotide sequences in the sample specify the same CDR3. The gene calls are TRBV7-8 and TRBJ2-1, with D possibly TRBD1 on 5 matching bases. The CDR3 is 14 residues long. Germline values: CDR1 SGHVS, CDR2 FQNEAQ. V was clipped by 2 bases and J by 4 bases, with 9 bases between them. The CDR3 spells CASSLRDSYNEQFF. CDR3 DNA: TGTGCCAGCAGCTTAAGAGACAGTTACAATGAGCAGTTCTTC.

The V gene is TRBV5-1, the J gene TRBJ1-1; D call uncertain. Trimming took off 9 bases at V and 0 bases at J, with 9 bases between the two ends. CDR1 and CDR2 (germline): SGHRS, YFSETQ. The CDR3 has 12 amino acids. The CDR3 DNA sequence: TGCGCCACTTCGGATCTGAACACTGAAGCTTTCTTT. Translation: CATSDLNTEAFF.

This clone was seen ten or more times. The chain couples TRBV11-3 to TRBJ2-3; possibly TRBD2 for D (5 bases). The CDR3 is made up of 15 amino acids. Germline-derived CDR1 and CDR2 are SGHNT and YENEEA. V shed 3 bases and J shed 3 bases, with 13 bases lying between them. The CDR3 loop reads CASSLGGSRTDTQYF. The CDR3 region has the DNA TGTGCCAGCAGCTTGGGTGGGAGTCGAACAGATACGCAGTATTTT.

This rearrangement joins TRBV27 to TRBJ2-1; 12 bases line up with TRBD2. This CDR3 spans 16 amino acids. The germline gives CDR1 MNHEY, CDR2 SMNVEV (reference sequence). J was trimmed by 8 bases and V by 2 bases; bases with no gene match: 7. CDR3 region: CASSLSLAGGWHEQFF. DNA of the CDR3: TGTGCCAGCAGTTTAAGTCTAGCGGGAGGGTGGCATGAGCAGTTCTTC.

The chain employs TRBV6-1 and TRBJ2-1; a possible D gene is TRBD2 (5 bases). Germline CDR1 reads MNHNS; CDR2 reads SASEGT. V lost 5 bases and J lost 5, with 16 bases in between. CDR3 length: 15 amino acids. The CDR3 DNA reads as TGTGCCAGCAGTCCCGGGGTAGAAGGCCACAATGAGCAGTTCTTC. It is translated as CASSPGVEGHNEQFF.

This clone appeared once. The chain recombines TRBV25-1 with TRBJ2-3, with D perhaps TRBD2 (5 bases). Trimming left V 5 bases short and J 5 bases short, with 11 bases between. The CDR3 runs to 13 residues. Germline V gives CDR1 MGHDK, CDR2 SYGVNS. CDR3 amino acids: CASSTGKGDTQYF. For the CDR3, the DNA is TGTGCCAGCAGTACCGGGAAGGGAGATACGCAGTATTTT.

Ten or more counts support this clone. CDR3 amino acids: CSGGGGRNYEQYF. The CDR3, as DNA: TGCAGCGGTGGTGGGGGGCGGAACTACGAGCAGTACTTC. The chain combines TRBV29-1 with TRBJ2-7; D tentatively fits TRBD1 or TRBD2 (6 bases each). The V gene lost 7 bases and the J gene lost 3 bases, with 16 bases spanning the gap. Germline-derived CDR1 and CDR2 are SQVTM and ANQGSEA. The CDR3 totals 13 residues.

The V gene is TRBV11-2, the J gene TRBJ2-1; 12 bases align to TRBD2. The CDR3 contains 15 residues. CDR1 and CDR2 from the germline V gene are SGHAT and FQNNGV. The V and J ends lost 3 bases and 5 bases, in that order; junction bases with no gene match: 2. This CDR3 reads CASSLRTSGNNEQFF. CDR3 in DNA: TGTGCCAGCAGCTTGAGGACTAGCGGGAACAATGAGCAGTTCTTC. Using reference TRBV11-2 and TRBJ2-1 for the parts outside the CDR3, the full variable domain is EAGVAQSPRYKIIEKRQSVAFWCNPISGHATLYWYQQILGQGPKLLIQFQNNGVVDDSQLPKDRFSAERLKGVDSTLKIQPAKLEDSAVYLCASSLRTSGNNEQFFGPGTRLTVL.

This rearrangement joins TRBV27 to TRBJ2-7; TRBD1 or TRBD2 may be the D gene (5 bases each). Germline lookup yields CDR1 MNHEY and CDR2 SMNVEV (reference sequence). The length of the CDR3 is 18 residues. V was shortened by 6 bases and J by 0 bases, with 24 bases between the two germline ends. CDR3 nucleotide sequence: TGTGCCAGCAGCTCACCCGGATTCACGGGTGGGACCTCCTACGAGCAGTACTTC. Its protein product is CASSSPGFTGGTSYEQYF.

The chain has TRBV7-8 and TRBJ2-7; weak D call: TRBD2 (6 bases). Trimming shortened V by 3 bases and J by 3 bases, and 15 bases separated the two germline ends. The CDR3 runs 15 residues. Per germline, CDR1 SGHVS and CDR2 FQNEAQ. CDR3 region: CASSLGGRSNYEQYF. The CDR3 nucleotides read TGTGCCAGCAGCTTGGGGGGTCGGAGCAACTACGAGCAGTACTTC.

V and J are TRBV7-9 and TRBJ2-1, with D perhaps matching TRBD2 (6 bases). In germline, CDR1 is SEHNR, CDR2 FQNEAQ (reference sequence). Trimming stripped 3 bases from V and 1 base from J, with 7 bases between. The CDR3 spans 14 residues. As DNA, the CDR3 is TGTGCCAGCAGCTTGACTAGTTCCTACAATGAGCAGTTCTTC. It is translated as CASSLTSSYNEQFF.